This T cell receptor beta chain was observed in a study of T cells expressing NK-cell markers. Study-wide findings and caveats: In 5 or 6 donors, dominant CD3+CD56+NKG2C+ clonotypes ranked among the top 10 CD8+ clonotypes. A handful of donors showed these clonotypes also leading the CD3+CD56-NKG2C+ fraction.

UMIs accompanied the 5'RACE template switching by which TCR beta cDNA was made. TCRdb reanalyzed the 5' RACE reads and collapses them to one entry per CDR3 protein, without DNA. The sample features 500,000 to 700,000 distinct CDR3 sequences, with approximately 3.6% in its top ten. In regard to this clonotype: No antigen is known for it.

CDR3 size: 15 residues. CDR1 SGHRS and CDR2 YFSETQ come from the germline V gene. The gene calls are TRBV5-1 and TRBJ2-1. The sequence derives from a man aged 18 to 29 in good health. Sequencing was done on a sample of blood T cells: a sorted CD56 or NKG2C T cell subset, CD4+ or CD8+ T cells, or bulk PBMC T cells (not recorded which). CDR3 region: CASSSTTDFYNEQFF.